This entry features one T cell receptor (beta chain) sequence. Its cognate antigen is unknown. Germline loops: CDR1 SNHLY, CDR2 FYNNEI. The V segment lost 6 bases and the J segment 0 bases; nucleotides outside the gene matches: 9. The CDR3 sequence is 16 residues long. Sequence data for DNA of cultured CD4+ T cells were generated by the Oncomine TCR Beta short-read assay. Each CDR3 protein is one row after TCRdb ran MiXCR on the PCR reads. The table records approximately 13,000 distinct CDR3 sequences, about 36% of them present only once. This sample's treatment: approximately 9-day PBMC culture with coronavirus spike peptide pools or control peptides (ViraFEST assay). This sample was taken from a study of vaccination and CD4 T cells after COVID-19.

The receptor comes from a human donor with COVID-19. The material sequenced was cultured CD4+ T cells from blood. The J gene is TRBJ2-3, the V gene TRBV2; TRBD1 agrees at 7 bases. CDR3 bases: TGTGCCAGCAGATTCGGACAGGACACTAGCACAGATACGCAGTATTTT. Translated: CASRFGQDTSTDTQYF. Variable domain in full (rest from reference TRBV2 and TRBJ2-3): EPEVTQTPSHQVTQMGQEVILRCVPISNHLYFYWYRQILGQKVEFLVSFYNNEISEKSEIFDDQFSVERPDGSNFTLKIRSTKLEDSAMYFCASRFGQDTSTDTQYFGPGTRLTVL.